The 5 T cell receptor beta chains below were found in one sample sequenced in a study of T cells after yellow fever vaccination. TCRdb reprocessed the 5' RACE reads with MiXCR, giving one entry per CDR3 protein. The table lists 400,000 to 650,000 distinct CDR3 sequences, roughly a fifth of them singletons. The sample in question was PBMCs, obtained about 21 days after the first yellow fever vaccination. These TCRs come from a man between 18 and 29 years old who received the YFV17D yellow fever vaccine.

The rearrangement joins TRBV20-1 to TRBJ2-7; perhaps D is TRBD1 or TRBD2 (5 bases each). V lost 5 bases, J lost 0 bases, and 11 bases lay in between. The CDR3 totals 13 residues. Germline CDR1 reads DFQATT; CDR2 reads SNEGSKA (reference sequence). Here the CDR3 DNA reads TGCAGTGCTGGGCAGGGAGCCTCCTACGAGCAGTACGTC. Translated, it gives CSAGQGASYEQYV.

V usage is TRBV5-6 and J usage is TRBJ1-2, with 12 bases aligning to TRBD1. Germline assignment: CDR1 SGHDT and CDR2 YYEEEE. V was pared by 4 bases and J by 7 bases, with 11 bases of the junction left unmatched. The CDR3 has 16 residues. CDR3 sequence reads: CASSPTPGQGAVGYTF. In DNA, the CDR3 is TGTGCCAGCAGCCCGACTCCGGGACAGGGGGCGGTTGGCTACACCTTC.

The chain recombines TRBV14 with TRBJ1-1, with D perhaps TRBD1 (5 bases). The CDR3 totals 15 residues. CDR1 is SGHDN, CDR2 FVKESK, per germline. V shed 4 bases and J shed 5 bases, with 17 bases lying between them. DNA of the CDR3: TGTGCCAGCAGCCCAGACAGATACCGACGAACTGAAGCTTTCTTT. Protein: CASSPDRYRRTEAFF. Using reference TRBV14 and TRBJ1-1 for the parts outside the CDR3, the full variable domain is EAGVTQFPSHSVIEKGQTVTLRCDPISGHDNLYWYRRVMGKEIKFLLHFVKESKQDESGMPNNRFLAERTGGTYSTLKVQPAELEDSGVYFCASSPDRYRRTEAFFGQGTRLTVV.

In DNA form, the CDR3 reads TGTGCCAGCAGTTTGGAGTCCGGGGAGCAGTACTTC. Protein: CASSLESGEQYF. J is TRBJ2-7 and V is TRBV12-3 or TRBV12-4; no clear D gene. The ends were cut back, 3 bases at V and 7 bases at J, with 10 bases in the middle. CDR3 size: 12 residues.

This clonotype was recorded many times. This CDR3 is CASSFSGGYSPLHF. As DNA, the CDR3 is TGTGCCAGCAGTTTTTCAGGGGGCTATTCACCCCTCCACTTT. J is TRBJ1-6 and V is TRBV12-3 or TRBV12-4, with 8 bases aligning to TRBD1. J was trimmed by 8 bases and V by 3 bases; bases with no gene match: 3. The CDR3 has 14 amino acids.